Listed below are T cell receptor beta chains from one sample, sequenced in a study of CD8+ T cells in alopecia areata. Generated by immunoSEQ multiplex PCR, the TCRdb table keeps only in-frame clones and is missing some. The table lists 110,000 to 150,000 clones, about 60% of them singletons, with under 7.5% in the top ten. Here the sequenced sample was CD4+ T cells sorted from blood, taken at week 0. The receptors shown here come from a human donor with alopecia areata. The CDR3 runs from the conserved cysteine through the conserved F or W.

cdr3_length v_call cdr3_aa
16 TRBV4-1 CASSQGVGGGNQPQHF
15 TRBV30 CAWSKGDRDYNEQFF
14 TRBV10-3 CAISDSGTIYGYTF
13 TRBV25-1 CASSGGTAYGYTF
13 TRBV29-1 CSEGLAETDTQYF
15 TRBV29-1 CSVARTGTSTDTQYF
15 TRBV6-5 CASSYSGKYGYGYTF
15 TRBV29-1 CSVEDRRGGRETQYF
15 TRBV30 CAWSEGQLLLGEQYF
13 TRBV2 CASSGQSTGELFF
12 TRBV29-1 CSYDRGVNEQFF
12 TRBV30 CAWSVRAETQYF
13 TRBV5-4 CASSPLMGGTQYF
16 TRBV5-1 CASSIAGVGSYNEQFF
12 TRBV4-2 CASSWGAGTQYF
14 TRBV19 CASSKAGYSYEQYF
14 TRBV7-9 CASQIVGGGTEAFF
11 TRBV29-1 CSVVRNTEAFF
15 TRBV5-8 CASSLTGGRADTQYF
15 TRBV5-1 CASTPSTSGGTEAFF
12 TRBV15 CATSRLTDTQYF
16 TRBV5-1 CASSLAGQGAEETQYF
13 TRBV29-1 CSVAQGAAYEQYF
13 TRBV10-3 CAISGRGQETQYF
15 TRBV23-1 CASSQSKKGNQPQHF
12 TRBV30 CAWDRSSYEQYF
15 TRBV6-5 CASSPAGAPSYEQYF
11 TRBV20-1 CSAGGTGTQYF
13 TRBV25-1 CASSLQVDYGYTF
14 TRBV11-2 CASSPQGGGSPLHF
18 TRBV7-8 CASSRAPGTHTANTEAFF
15 TRBV5-1 CASSLDQDTETEAFF
15 TRBV2 CASSSQGTDNTEAFF
13 TRBV30 CAWTPQGYYGYTF
14 TRBV4-2 CASSQVSPRSEQFF
15 TRBV9 CASSPSGGVPDTQYF
12 TRBV7-9 CASSADRFEQFF
14 TRBV27 CASSLDRGSEKLFF
11 TRBV20-1 CSARDNAGYTF
13 TRBV29-1 CSVGQGVGTEAFF
16 TRBV6-6 CASSQTGGAGNYGYTF
14 TRBV4-1 CASSQGGSGVPPYF
13 TRBV29-1 CSVVTGGNQPQHF
14 TRBV5-1 CASSRDSSTDTQYF
15 TRBV7-9 CASSAAGTNTGELFF
13 TRBV6-6 CASSTEGTDTQYF
14 TRBV7-2 CASSLSQGGGEQFF
16 TRBV2 CASSSRGQAGNTEAFF
12 TRBV29-1 CSVRTIITAQYF
16 TRBV30 CAWSPSGSRHQETQYF
11 TRBV20-1 CSARWGETQYF
14 TRBV11-2 CASSLGTTPDTQYF
15 TRBV7-8 CASSPARTAAYEQYF
16 TRBV5-6 CASSLLGLAGHNEQFF